This TCR beta chain was obtained from a study of OX40 agonist ivuxolimab in advanced cancers. CDR3 size: 17 residues. CDR1 LNHDA and CDR2 SQIVND come from the germline V gene (reference sequence). V gave up 5 bases and J gave up 9 bases, with 28 bases separating them. Sequencing was performed with immunoSEQ multiplex PCR; in TCRdb, only in-frame clones are kept and a portion is missing. Of 77,000 or so clones listed, about 93% were seen once; the top ten hold 0.4% to 0.55%. This receptor was identified in an adult with an advanced solid tumor such as melanoma, head and neck, liver or kidney cancer. The sequenced sample was CD4+ or CD8+ T cells sorted from blood, obtained in a trial of the OX40 agonist ivuxolimab. V and J are TRBV19 and TRBJ1-2; maybe TRBD1 (5 bases). The CDR3 DNA reads as TGTGCCAGTAGTCGCCAAAGGACCGGGACCTCCTTTGGCAGCTACACCTTC. Protein product: CASSRQRTGTSFGSYTF.